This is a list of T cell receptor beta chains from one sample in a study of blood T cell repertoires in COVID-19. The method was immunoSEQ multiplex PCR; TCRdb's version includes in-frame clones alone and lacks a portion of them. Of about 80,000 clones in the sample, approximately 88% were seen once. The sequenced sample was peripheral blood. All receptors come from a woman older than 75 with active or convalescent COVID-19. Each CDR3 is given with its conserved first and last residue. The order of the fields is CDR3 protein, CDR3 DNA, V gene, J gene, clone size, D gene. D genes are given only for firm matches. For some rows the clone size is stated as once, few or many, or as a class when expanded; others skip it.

CDR3: CASSFTGAANYGYTF
DNA: TGTGCCAGCAGCTTCACAGGGGCCGCTAACTATGGCTACACCTTC
V: TRBV7-9
J: TRBJ1-2
size: -
D: TRBD1

CDR3: CASSLGGFSPLHF
DNA: TGTGCCAGCAGCTTAGGCGGGTTTTCACCCCTCCACTTT
V: TRBV7-9
J: TRBJ1-6
size: once
D: -

CDR3: CAWRVAGRSTGELFF
DNA: TGTGCCTGGAGAGTGGCGGGACGTAGCACCGGGGAGCTGTTTTTT
V: TRBV30
J: TRBJ2-2
size: once
D: -

CDR3: CASREQGVPYNEQFF
DNA: TGTGCCAGCAGAGAACAGGGGGTTCCCTACAATGAGCAGTTCTTC
V: TRBV2
J: TRBJ2-1
size: -
D: TRBD1

CDR3: CASGSGTDTQYF
DNA: TGTGCCAGCGGGTCAGGAACGGATACGCAGTATTTT
V: TRBV11-3
J: TRBJ2-3
size: -
D: -

CDR3: CASSLGQNTEAFF
DNA: TGTGCCAGCAGCTTAGGGCAGAACACTGAAGCTTTCTTT
V: TRBV7-2
J: TRBJ1-1
size: -
D: -

CDR3: CASNEASPSTDTQYF
DNA: TGTGCCAGTAATGAAGCCTCTCCCAGCACAGATACGCAGTATTTT
V: TRBV19
J: TRBJ2-3
size: -
D: -

CDR3: CASRANEQYF
DNA: TGTGCCAGCAGGGCAAACGAGCAGTACTTC
V: TRBV2
J: TRBJ2-7
size: -
D: -

CDR3: CASSPRAATPSNTEAFF
DNA: TGTGCCAGCTCACCACGGGCAGCCACTCCAAGCAACACTGAAGCTTTCTTT
V: TRBV18
J: TRBJ1-1
size: once
D: -

CDR3: CASSVGGGGPTYEQYF
DNA: TGTGCCAGTAGTGTGGGAGGTGGCGGACCTACCTACGAGCAGTACTTC
V: TRBV19
J: TRBJ2-7
size: -
D: -

CDR3: CASSRQGSNQPQHF
DNA: TGTGCCAGCAGCCGACAGGGAAGCAATCAGCCCCAGCATTTT
V: TRBV6-5
J: TRBJ1-5
size: -
D: TRBD1

CDR3: CASSTDRVGTGELFF
DNA: TGTGCCAGTAGTACCGACAGGGTTGGCACCGGGGAGCTGTTTTTT
V: TRBV19
J: TRBJ2-2
size: -
D: TRBD1

CDR3: CASSYYGFANTGELFF
DNA: TGTGCCAGCAGTTACTACGGGTTCGCGAACACCGGGGAGCTGTTTTTT
V: TRBV6-5
J: TRBJ2-2
size: -
D: -

CDR3: CATYDSLTGELFF
DNA: TGTGCCACCTACGACAGCCTAACCGGGGAGCTGTTTTTT
V: TRBV10-3
J: TRBJ2-2
size: -
D: -

CDR3: CASSQDPQGEHRDTQYF
DNA: TGCGCCAGCAGCCAAGACCCACAGGGAGAGCACAGGGATACGCAGTATTTT
V: TRBV4-1
J: TRBJ2-3
size: once
D: -

CDR3: CASSPIQDYEQYF
DNA: TGTGCCAGCTCACCGATTCAGGATTACGAGCAGTACTTC
V: TRBV18
J: TRBJ2-7
size: -
D: -

CDR3: CASSPPSGPFNEQFF
DNA: TGTGCCAGCAGCCCCCCGAGCGGCCCATTCAATGAGCAGTTCTTC
V: TRBV4-2
J: TRBJ2-1
size: many
D: -

CDR3: CASSFTGNEQFF
DNA: TGTGCCAGTAGCTTTACAGGCAATGAGCAGTTCTTC
V: TRBV19
J: TRBJ2-1
size: -
D: -

CDR3: CASSLSPTGGRNEQFF
DNA: TGTGCCAGCAGCTTAAGCCCCACGGGAGGGCGGAATGAGCAGTTCTTC
V: TRBV7-9
J: TRBJ2-1
size: -
D: TRBD2

CDR3: CASSAEGVSYQPQHF
DNA: TGTGCCAGTAGCGCCGAGGGGGTTTCTTATCAGCCCCAGCATTTT
V: TRBV19
J: TRBJ1-5
size: once
D: -

CDR3: CASPGFTTNEKLFF
DNA: TGTGCCAGCCCGGGTTTCACAACTAATGAAAAACTGTTTTTT
V: TRBV3-1/TRBV3-2
J: TRBJ1-4
size: -
D: -

CDR3: CASRPTGSGNTIYF
DNA: TGTGCCAGCAGACCCACAGGGTCTGGAAACACCATATATTTT
V: TRBV6-5
J: TRBJ1-3
size: -
D: -

CDR3: CASSQNRGSQPQHF
DNA: TGTGCCAGCAGCCAAAACAGGGGTAGTCAGCCCCAGCATTTT
V: TRBV6-6
J: TRBJ1-5
size: -
D: TRBD1

CDR3: CASSLGTLYTDTQYF
DNA: TGTGCCAGCAGCTTAGGGACTTTATACACAGATACGCAGTATTTT
V: TRBV11-2
J: TRBJ2-3
size: -
D: -

CDR3: CASGIGQATYEQYF
DNA: TGTGCCAGTGGTATCGGACAGGCAACCTACGAGCAGTACTTC
V: TRBV19
J: TRBJ2-7
size: -
D: TRBD1

CDR3: CASSLVLGGGEQFF
DNA: TGTGCCAGCAGCTTAGTGCTGGGCGGAGGTGAGCAGTTCTTC
V: TRBV7-9
J: TRBJ2-1
size: -
D: -

CDR3: CAWGQGSHGYTF
DNA: TGTGCCTGGGGACAGGGCTCTCATGGCTACACCTTC
V: TRBV30
J: TRBJ1-2
size: once
D: TRBD1

CDR3: CASSPRLAGQQYF
DNA: TGTGCCAGTAGTCCCCGCCTAGCGGGACAGCAGTACTTC
V: TRBV19
J: TRBJ2-7
size: -
D: TRBD2

CDR3: CASSQTDRVNEQFF
DNA: TGTGCCAGCAGCCAAACTGACAGGGTCAATGAGCAGTTCTTC
V: TRBV3-1/TRBV3-2
J: TRBJ2-1
size: -
D: TRBD1

CDR3: CAWSVRGAGFSPLHF
DNA: TGTGCCTGGAGTGTCAGGGGGGCCGGTTTTTCACCCCTCCACTTT
V: TRBV30
J: TRBJ1-6
size: few
D: TRBD1

CDR3: CASSLWDRVNQPQHF
DNA: TGTGCCAGCAGTTTATGGGACAGGGTGAATCAGCCCCAGCATTTT
V: TRBV27
J: TRBJ1-5
size: -
D: TRBD1

CDR3: CASSQEGTSSYEQYF
DNA: TGCGCCAGCAGCCAAGAAGGGACTAGTTCCTACGAGCAGTACTTC
V: TRBV4-1
J: TRBJ2-7
size: -
D: TRBD2

CDR3: CASSSQGGSYEQYF
DNA: TGTGCCAGCAGCTCGCAAGGGGGCTCCTACGAGCAGTACTTC
V: TRBV7-3
J: TRBJ2-7
size: many
D: -

CDR3: CASSSTEYTQYF
DNA: TGTGCCAGCAGCTCCACGGAGTATACGCAGTATTTT
V: TRBV7-8
J: TRBJ2-3
size: once
D: -

CDR3: CASRKPGQGSREPQHF
DNA: TGTGCCAGCAGAAAACCGGGACAGGGGTCGAGAGAGCCCCAGCATTTT
V: TRBV28
J: TRBJ1-5
size: -
D: TRBD1

CDR3: CASSQDQTGNEKLFF
DNA: TGCGCCAGCAGCCAAGACCAGACAGGGAACGAAAAACTGTTTTTT
V: TRBV4-3
J: TRBJ1-4
size: -
D: TRBD1

CDR3: CASSNGQVNTEAFF
DNA: TGTGCCAGCAGCAACGGACAGGTAAACACTGAAGCTTTCTTT
V: TRBV7-2
J: TRBJ1-1
size: -
D: TRBD1

CDR3: CASSETGGPRNEQFF
DNA: TGCGCCAGCAGTGAGACGGGGGGGCCTAGGAATGAGCAGTTCTTC
V: TRBV10-1
J: TRBJ2-1
size: -
D: TRBD2

CDR3: CASSLGGVSEQYF
DNA: TGTGCCAGCAGCTTAGGGGGGGTCTCCGAGCAGTACTTC
V: TRBV7-9
J: TRBJ2-7
size: -
D: -

CDR3: CSASLRGPHYGYTF
DNA: TGCAGTGCTAGTCTCAGGGGGCCTCACTATGGCTACACCTTC
V: TRBV20-1
J: TRBJ1-2
size: -
D: TRBD1

CDR3: CASSLGDRTTQYF
DNA: TGTGCCAGCAGCTTAGGGGACAGGACTACGCAGTATTTT
V: TRBV11-2
J: TRBJ2-3
size: -
D: TRBD1

CDR3: CATRTGWDYGYTF
DNA: TGTGCCACCAGGACAGGGTGGGACTATGGCTACACCTTC
V: TRBV15
J: TRBJ1-2
size: -
D: TRBD1

CDR3: CASSERVGRVNTEAFF
DNA: TGTGCCAGCAGTGAAAGAGTGGGCAGGGTGAACACTGAAGCTTTCTTT
V: TRBV2
J: TRBJ1-1
size: -
D: -

CDR3: CASSIGRTYEQYF
DNA: TGTGCCAGTAGTATAGGCAGGACCTACGAGCAGTACTTC
V: TRBV19
J: TRBJ2-7
size: -
D: -

CDR3: CTSSHPSSGLAGVTDTQYF
DNA: TGCACCAGCAGCCATCCTTCCTCTGGACTAGCGGGGGTCACAGATACGCAGTATTTT
V: TRBV1
J: TRBJ2-3
size: -
D: -

CDR3: CASSSLQGRPYGYTF
DNA: TGTGCCAGCAGCTCTTTACAGGGACGGCCCTATGGCTACACCTTC
V: TRBV5-5
J: TRBJ1-2
size: -
D: -

CDR3: CASSLGGAWQPQHF
DNA: TGTGCCAGCAGTTTAGGGGGCGCGTGGCAGCCCCAGCATTTT
V: TRBV28
J: TRBJ1-5
size: -
D: -

CDR3: CAISSGGAGTGELFF
DNA: TGTGCCATCAGTTCTGGGGGGGCGGGCACCGGGGAGCTGTTTTTT
V: TRBV10-3
J: TRBJ2-2
size: few
D: -